This TCR beta chain was sequenced for a study of vaccination effects on CD4 cells after COVID-19. Germline V gene sequence: CDR1 SGDLS, CDR2 YYNGEE. V shed 4 bases, J shed 2 bases, and the junction held 15 bases outside the gene matches. CDR3 size: 18 residues. Repertoires were generated with immunoSEQ multiplex PCR, while TCRdb's copy carries only in-frame clones and drops some. The data show tens of thousands of clones, less than 80% seen once. ViraFEST used viral peptide pools to expand antigen-specific CD4+ T cells before sequencing. Culture proceeded for approximately 9 days, and CD4+ T cells were then isolated. Nucleocapsid antibodies stayed negative before and after vaccination, showing no earlier SARS-CoV-2 infection. Turning to this clone: Its antigen is as yet unknown.

The receptor was isolated from a human donor who received a COVID-19 vaccine. The rearrangement uses TRBV9 and TRBJ2-3; 8 positions match TRBD1. Sequences were derived from CD4+ T cells from PBMCs cultured with HCoV-OC43 spike peptides, sampled before COVID-19 vaccination. Subset described: HCoV-OC43 spike overlapping peptide pool stimulation. CDR3 in amino acids: CASSSPFGTGINTDTQYF. CDR3 bases: TGTGCCAGCAGCTCCCCATTCGGGACAGGTATTAACACAGATACGCAGTATTTT.